This T cell receptor (beta chain) is drawn from a study of blood T cell repertoires in COVID-19. Study summary: Acute and convalescent COVID-19 specimens originated in the United States, Italy and Spain. Sources were T cells, B-cell-depleted T cells, or PBMCs; the material itself was cDNA or gDNA.

The CDR3 totals 13 residues. The V and J ends lost 7 bases and 4 bases, in that order; junction bases with no gene match: 6. Original processing methods: Reference gene primer amplification in the assay estimated nucleated cell counts. Assay: immunoSEQ multiplex PCR; the TCRdb copy retains only in-frame clones and omits some. D and trimming were read from the DNA, whereas the V and J calls and clone size are those reported in that table. This sample carries about 160,000 clones, roughly nine tenths of them seen once, and the ten largest clones take about 0.54%. The gene calls are TRBV12-3 or TRBV12-4 and TRBJ1-2, with 7 bases identical to TRBD1. The sequence came from a middle-aged man with acute or convalescent COVID-19. Sequenced: peripheral blood. The chain's CDR3 is CASTQTGIYGYTF. The CDR3 DNA reads as TGTGCCAGCACCCAGACAGGGATCTATGGCTACACCTTC.